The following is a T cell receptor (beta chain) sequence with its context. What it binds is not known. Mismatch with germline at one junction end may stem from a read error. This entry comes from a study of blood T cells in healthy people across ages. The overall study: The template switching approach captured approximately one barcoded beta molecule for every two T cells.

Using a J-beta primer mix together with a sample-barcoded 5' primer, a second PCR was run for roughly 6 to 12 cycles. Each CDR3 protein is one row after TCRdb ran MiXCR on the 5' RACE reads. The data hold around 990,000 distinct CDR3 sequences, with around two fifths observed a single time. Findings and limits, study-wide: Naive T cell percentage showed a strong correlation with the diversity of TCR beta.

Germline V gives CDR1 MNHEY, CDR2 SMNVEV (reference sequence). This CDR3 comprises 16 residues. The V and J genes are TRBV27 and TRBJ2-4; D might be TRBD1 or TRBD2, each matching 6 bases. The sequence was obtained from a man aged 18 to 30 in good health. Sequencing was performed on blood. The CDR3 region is CAGSSIGGLAKNIQYF. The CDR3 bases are TGTGCCGGCAGTTCCATTGGGGGGCTGGCCAAAAACATTCAGTACTTC.